Listed below are T cell receptor beta chains from one sample, sequenced in a study of early T cells in non-severe SARS-CoV-2 infection. TCRdb re-called the 5' RACE reads through MiXCR, storing one row per CDR3 protein. The repertoire has 55,000 to 75,000 distinct CDR3 sequences, 9% to 15% of them found once; the top ten carry more than 1.5%. The sample was whole blood. The receptor source for this set is an adult who was a healthcare worker with PCR-confirmed SARS-CoV-2 infection or an uninfected control (not recorded which). The CDR3 runs from the conserved cysteine through the conserved F or W. The order of the fields is J gene, V gene, D gene, clone size, CDR3 DNA, CDR3 protein. A D gene is named only where the DNA matches it firmly. Size is stated for part of the rows, as once, few or many counts, or as a class when the clone is expanded.

>TRBJ1-1|TRBV7-8|NA|NA
TGTGCCAGCAGCTTTACTGGAGGCACTGAAGCTTTCTTT
CASSFTGGTEAFF
>TRBJ2-5|TRBV6-5|TRBD2|few
TGTGCCAGCAGGAGCGGGGGGCTCGGGGAGACCCAGTACTTC
CASRSGGLGETQYF
>TRBJ1-1|TRBV12-3/TRBV12-4|NA|few
TGTGCCAGCAGTTTCGGTCTGGGGGGGCGTGAAGCTTTCTTT
CASSFGLGGREAFF
>TRBJ1-1|TRBV3-1|NA|NA
TGTGCCAGCAGCCGAACAGGGCAAGCTTTCTTT
CASSRTGQAFF
>TRBJ2-1|TRBV7-9|NA|NA
TGTGCCAGCAGCTTTGGGGACTGGCAGGGTCAGTTCTTC
CASSFGDWQGQFF
>TRBJ2-2|TRBV9|NA|many
TGTGCCAGCAGCGCGAACACCGGGGAGCTGTTTTTT
CASSANTGELFF
>TRBJ2-3|TRBV5-8|TRBD2|many
TGTGCCAGCAGCTTTCGGGGGGGCACAGATACGCAGTATTTT
CASSFRGGTDTQYF
>TRBJ2-3|TRBV9|TRBD2|many
TGTGCCAGCAGCGTAGTCGCGGGGGGGACAGATACGCAGTATTTT
CASSVVAGGTDTQYF
>TRBJ2-5|TRBV12-3/TRBV12-4|TRBD2|NA
TGTGCCAGCAGGGCCCGGGAGGCCCAGTACTTC
CASRAREAQYF
>TRBJ1-5|TRBV6-6|TRBD1|many
TGTGCCAGCACCCCGGGACAGGGGGTAGGACAGCCCCAGCATTTT
CASTPGQGVGQPQHF
>TRBJ1-1|TRBV5-1|NA|few
TGCGCCAGCAGCTCGAGGGCCGGTCTCTTGGAAGCTTTCTTT
CASSSRAGLLEAFF
>TRBJ2-7|TRBV7-2|NA|few
TGTGCCAGCAGCTTACTTCCAGGGAGGTACGAGCAGTACTTC
CASSLLPGRYEQYF
>TRBJ1-1|TRBV5-4|TRBD1|NA
TGTGCCAGCAGCCCGCGGACAGGGAAATTGAACACTGAAGCTTTCTTT
CASSPRTGKLNTEAFF
>TRBJ1-6|TRBV12-5|NA|many
TGTGCTAGTGGTTCCGCAGGGAATTCACCCCTCCACTTT
CASGSAGNSPLHF
>TRBJ1-2|TRBV6-5|TRBD1|many
TGTGCCAGCAGTTTGGGACAGCGCGAGTATGGCTACACCTTC
CASSLGQREYGYTF
>TRBJ1-5|TRBV7-8|NA|few
TGTGCCAGCAGCTTAGGAGTTCTTTATAGCAATCAGCCCCAGCATTTT
CASSLGVLYSNQPQHF
>TRBJ2-5|TRBV20-1|TRBD1|many
TGCAGTGGATTGGACAGGGAGGTTGCAGAGACCCAGTACTTC
CSGLDREVAETQYF
>TRBJ2-1|TRBV20-1|TRBD1|many
TGCAGTGCTAGCCCCCAACAGGGGAAAAGCTCCTACAATGAGCAGTTCTTC
CSASPQQGKSSYNEQFF
>TRBJ1-1|TRBV10-3|TRBD1|many
TGTGCCACCCGACAGGGGGGGTTGAACACTGAAGCTTTCTTT
CATRQGGLNTEAFF
>TRBJ2-1|TRBV29-1|NA|NA
TGCAGCGCCAGATGGAGGTCGGGCAATGAGCAGTTCTTC
CSARWRSGNEQFF
>TRBJ2-2|TRBV20-1|NA|few
TGCAGTGCTAGAGATCGGGGGAACGGGGAGCTGTTTTTT
CSARDRGNGELFF
>TRBJ1-1|TRBV7-2|NA|few
TGTGCCAGCAGCTCCCACCCGAACACTGAAGCTTTCTTT
CASSSHPNTEAFF
>TRBJ2-1|TRBV15|TRBD2|many
TGTGCCACCAGCCCCGGGGGGGGCGATGAGCAGTTCTTC
CATSPGGGDEQFF
>TRBJ1-1|TRBV3-1|NA|NA
TGTGCCAGCAGCCGCACAGGGTTGTTGCTTCCTGAAGCTTTCTTT
CASSRTGLLLPEAFF
>TRBJ2-7|TRBV7-6|NA|NA
TGTGCCAGCAGCCCCCCCGGTGGCGTATACGAGCAGTACTTC
CASSPPGGVYEQYF
>TRBJ2-7|TRBV7-9|NA|many
TGTGCCAGCAGCTTTCAGGGGTTGGACGAGCAGTACTTC
CASSFQGLDEQYF
>TRBJ2-1|TRBV5-1|NA|few
TGCGCCAGCAGCTCGGGGTTCTCCGGCGATGAGCAGTTCTTC
CASSSGFSGDEQFF
>TRBJ2-1|TRBV7-8|NA|many
TGTGCCAGCAGCTCCCCGGCGGGTGTGCAGTTCTTC
CASSSPAGVQFF
>TRBJ1-6|TRBV20-1|NA|NA
TGCAGTGCGAAGCAATTGGGGTATTCACCCCTCCACTTT
CSAKQLGYSPLHF
>TRBJ2-5|TRBV6-5|TRBD2|NA
TGTGCCAGCAGTCGTCTAGCGGGGGTAGAGACCCAGTACTTC
CASSRLAGVETQYF
>TRBJ1-1|TRBV29-1|NA|NA
TGCAGCGGTCAACAGACCCCCACTGAAGCTTTCTTT
CSGQQTPTEAFF
>TRBJ2-5|TRBV6-2/TRBV6-3|TRBD1|many
TGTGCCAGCACCAGAAACAGGGGCTTGGGGGAGACCCAGTACTTC
CASTRNRGLGETQYF
>TRBJ2-5|TRBV7-2|TRBD2|few
TGTGCCAGCAGCTCCCGGACGGTACCGGGACTAGCGGGACTACAAGAGACCCAGTACTTC
CASSSRTVPGLAGLQETQYF
>TRBJ1-1|TRBV11-3|NA|many
TGTGCCAGCAGCCAGGAGTCTGGGGAGGTGGCCACTGAAGCTTTCTTT
CASSQESGEVATEAFF
>TRBJ1-1|TRBV6-5|NA|few
TGTGCCAGCAGTTACTCTTTCAGGAGCGTGAACACTGAAGCTTTCTTT
CASSYSFRSVNTEAFF
>TRBJ1-1|TRBV29-1|NA|many
TGCAGCGTTGTCCCAGCCTTGAACACTGAAGCTTTCTTT
CSVVPALNTEAFF
>TRBJ1-1|TRBV10-3|TRBD1|many
TGTGCCATATCCAGACAGGGGAACACTGAAGCTTTCTTT
CAISRQGNTEAFF